This TCR beta chain was sequenced in a study of shared clonotypes between healthy human individuals (dated by TCRdb to 2020 to 2021). For the study in its entirety: The cohort comprised a couple of women and a few men aged 18 to 49 years. For each donor, CD4 naive and CD4 memory were each run on three plates, CD8 naive on two plates, and CD8 memory on one plate. The study deeply sequenced blood TCR repertoires of about 5 healthy adults to estimate repertoire size and the extent of clonotype sharing between individuals. Different laboratories and diverse techniques were used to prepare libraries and sequence TCR repertoires, to increase sequencing depth and limit assay-specific biases. Leukapheresis yielded between about 0.85 and 10 billion PBMCs per donor.

The germline ends are 10 bases apart after V is trimmed by 6 bases and J by 5 bases. Its CDR3 holds 12 amino acids, cysteine through phenylalanine. The entry retains the CDR3 DNA only, 36 bases that are in frame from base 1. CDR1 MNHNY and CDR2 SVGAGI are derived from the germline V gene (reference sequence). General study outcomes and caveats: Even with the large sequencing depth, rarefaction of the sorted-subset datasets indicated that sequencing was incomplete. Compared with non-shared clonotypes, clonotypes shared by all four sorted-subset donors had higher generation probabilities. Because the study included only a small number of donors, the genetic and exposure-history diversity represented was limited. Sampling was restricted to blood, and TCR repertoires in tissue are likely to differ from TCR repertoires in blood. Pairwise subsampling led to the expectation that sequencing depth would affect the degree of clonotype sharing among donors. Larger estimated clonotype richness was generally found for naive subsets than for memory subsets. When a handful of donors were compared, the shared fraction of clonotypes was about 5.5% for naive CD4, around 4% for naive CD8, more than 2% for memory CD4, and roughly 0.4% for memory CD8.

To note about this clone: The antigen this receptor binds is unknown. Qualities for individual bases were not recorded, and no much larger clone is one base off.

The donors were healthy, HIV-negative adults who had no recently reported acute infections or vaccinations. Every donor was a Caucasian adult residing in Nashville, Tennessee, USA. Magnetic negative selection was used to enrich CD4+ T cells, after which naive cells were positively selected on CD45RA and the negative fraction became the memory subset. After blood collection by leukapheresis, PBMCs were isolated using Ficoll-Histopaque density gradient centrifugation and then cryopreserved in the vapor phase of liquid nitrogen. Purity and quantity of every magnetically sorted T cell population were checked by analytical flow cytometry. Genomic DNA was isolated from each sorted fraction and quantified by UV absorbance on a Nanodrop 2000c. TCR CDR3 regions were amplified from genomic DNA by multiplex PCR using the deep immunoSEQ assay. Genomic DNA extracted from each cell subset was distributed evenly over all wells of several immunoSEQ 96-well plates, and each plate served as one replicate. For sorted subsets, roughly 0.2 ug genomic DNA, equal to 30,000 to 35,000 T cell genomes, was loaded into each replicate PCR. Purified libraries were quantified with a Qubit 3.0 fluorometer, sized on a Bioanalyzer 2100, and re-quantified with the KAPA Library Quantification kit. Each immunoSEQ 96-well plate was sequenced on its own single-read 150-cycle Illumina NextSeq 550 flow cell. Regarding the original processing steps: Because the immunoSEQ output held only junctional sequences and lacked quality scores, the filtering could not match the filtering applied to full-length reads. To assign V/J genes and CDR3, sequences were annotated against IMGT germline references using PyIR, a Python wrapper for IgBLAST v1.9. Any read was removed if the V/J assignment was weak (E-value above 1e-6), the CDR3 was missing, or the read contained stop codons, out-of-frame junctions, or ambiguous translated residues. A V3J clonotype was defined by an identical inferred V gene, J gene, and CDR3 amino acid sequence. To compute the percentage overlap between repertoires, the number of shared unique clonotypes was divided by the size of the smaller repertoire. Three approaches were used to assess repertoire richness: RTK rarefaction, the Chao1 estimator, and Recon v2.1 estimates of unobserved clonotypes. For all TCRbeta clonotypes obtained by the gDNA method from four donors, generation probabilities were computed with OLGA. As stored in TCRdb, this immuneACCESS dataset retains in-frame rearrangements with V and J assigned. A fraction of the clones does not appear; measured against another copy, unresolved V genes explain less than half of the discrepancy, and the remainder lacks a known reason. V and J calls and clone size are those listed in that table; D and trimming were worked out from the DNA. Across this sample there are over a million clones, with roughly 96% seen only once. The ten largest make up roughly 1.2% of the sample.

The source of this sequence is a man aged 30 to 45 in good health. The sample comprised naive CD4+ T cells sorted from blood. The meaning of the sample's cell subset or site label: CD45RA+ positively selected. This receptor chain uses TRBV6-6 and TRBJ1-1; confidence is insufficient to name the D gene. For the CDR3, the sequence is CASSPWWTEAFF. The DNA sequence reads TGTGCCAGCAGCCCCTGGTGGACTGAAGCTTTCTTT.